The entry that follows covers one T cell receptor beta chain sequence. Its antigen is not known. Per the study methods: To classify distant metastasis in papillary thyroid cancer, a model was built from CDR3 differences across clinicopathological groups. TCRdb used MiXCR to call clones anew from the PCR reads. The V and J calls reflect TCRdb's pipeline rather than the authors' work. This table holds roughly 18,000 clones, about 31% found once. This sample is part of a study of metastatic and nonmetastatic thyroid tumors. On the study more broadly: The study looked at repertoires side by side in blood and in tumor or nodule tissue from malignant and benign thyroid patients. Study-wide results and caveats: Malignant tumors reportedly showed significantly higher TCR beta diversity than benign nodules in both blood and tumor.

The ends lost 3 bases at V and 9 bases at J; junction bases unmatched: 4. The CDR3 has 14 amino acids. The germline CDR1 and CDR2 sequences are SGHVS and FNYEAQ. Every patient was untreated before thyroid surgery. The rearrangement joins TRBV7-6 to TRBJ1-6; 8 nucleotides line up with TRBD1. The source of this sequence is a female donor with papillary thyroid cancer or a benign thyroid nodule (not recorded which). Some clones in this sample may be carry-over from other donors' samples. Sequencing was done on a sample of adjacent normal tissue. The CDR3 reads CASSFGQGTSPLHF. CDR3 coding DNA: TGTGCCAGCAGCTTCGGACAGGGTACTTCACCCCTCCACTTT. Filled out from reference TRBV7-6 and TRBJ1-6, the complete variable domain reads GAGVSQSPRYKVTKRGQDVALRCDPISGHVSLYWYRQALGQGPEFLTYFNYEAQQDKSGLPNDRFSAERPEGSISTLTIQRTEQRDSAMYRCASSFGQGTSPLHFGNGTRLTVT.